The T cell receptor beta chain under discussion was sequenced for a study of OX40 agonist ivuxolimab in advanced cancers. For the wider study: The costimulatory receptor OX40 (CD134) was targeted by ivuxolimab, a fully human IgG2 agonistic monoclonal antibody. Intravenous ivuxolimab was administered to patients every 2 weeks at six dose levels: 0.01, 0.1, 0.3, 1.5, 3 and 10 mg/kg. Of the 52 patients in dose escalation, some 20 had hepatocellular carcinoma, about 15 had melanoma, 9 had renal cell carcinoma and 9 had head and neck cancer. In the dose-escalation cohort, roughly 82% of patients were male, and the mean age was 60 years with a range of 23 to 79. Prior anti-PD-1, anti-PD-L1 or anti-CTLA-4 therapy was permitted, and checkpoint inhibitors had been received by around 39% of dose-escalation patients. Partial responses occurred in three dose-escalation patients: two with cutaneous melanoma and one with hepatocellular carcinoma. The point of sequencing TCRbeta in the periphery was to test whether ivuxolimab changed TCR sequence diversity and drove clonal T-cell expansion. The paper describes the monotherapy dose-escalation part (N of about 55 patients) of the phase I trial of ivuxolimab. Broader findings and caveats from the paper: At doses from 0.1 to 3.0 mg/kg, clonal expansion was seen in both CD4+ and CD8+ blood T cells between baseline and week 6. Low levels of normalized T-cell clonal expansion were also shown by some nonresponding patients. On average, CD8+ T cells showed more expanded clones than CD4+ T cells after ivuxolimab. Partial responders in the 0.1-3.0 mg/kg groups had among the lowest normalized peripheral clonal expansion, especially among CD8+ T cells. Antigen specificity was not determined for the clonally expanded peripheral T cells.

From its cysteine to its phenylalanine, the CDR3 spans 16 amino acids. CDR3 DNA is the only sequence kept; it has 48 bases, read in frame from the first base. Trimming removed 3 bases from V and 4 bases from J; the gene matches leave 2 bases unexplained. CDR1 is given as LNHDA and CDR2 as SQIVND, both from the germline V gene (reference sequence). A single count supports this clone. Its antigen has not been determined. Base qualities are not provided; no much larger clone lies one nucleotide away. To sequence the TCRbeta CDR3 region, genomic DNA was isolated from the sorted cells. TCRbeta CDR3 regions were sequenced using the immunoSEQ Assay. Imported from immuneACCESS, the table was reduced by TCRdb to in-frame sequences with V and J called. These copies leave out some clones; in studies compared against another copy, an unresolved V gene accounts for under half, and the cause of the remainder is not known. This sample has 75,000 to 95,000 clones in its table, and 70% to 90% of those were observed once. The leading ten clones occupy roughly 2.4% of the sample.

Patients with a history of autoimmune disease or receiving systemic immunosuppression were excluded from the trial. Peripheral blood for TCR sequencing was collected from all dose cohorts at baseline, on cycle 4 day 1, and on cycle 7 day 1. Samples came from an open-label, multicenter, first-in-human phase I dose-escalation trial of ivuxolimab. The trial enrolled adults with locally advanced or metastatic head and neck squamous cell, hepatocellular, melanoma or renal cell carcinoma. Before TCR sequencing, CD4+ T cells and CD8+ T cells were sorted from peripheral blood as separate populations. In this chain, TRBV19 is recombined with TRBJ1-6; 11 junctional bases match TRBD1. The source of this sequence is an adult with an advanced solid tumor such as melanoma, head and neck, liver or kidney cancer. Specimen: CD4+ or CD8+ T cells sorted from blood, collected in a trial of the OX40 agonist ivuxolimab. The CDR3 protein: CASSIGQGAYNSPLHF. The bases are TGTGCCAGTAGTATCGGACAGGGGGCTTATAATTCACCCCTCCACTTT.